This T cell receptor (beta chain) came from a study of blood T cell repertoires in COVID-19. Across the study: Researchers got acute and convalescent COVID-19 samples from the United States, Italy and Spain.

This table comes from immunoSEQ multiplex PCR, and its TCRdb copy is limited to in-frame clones, with some not included. Of 150,000 to 200,000 clones listed, over 80% are singletons. This CDR3 spans 16 amino acids. The germline V gene encodes CDR1 LGHDT and CDR2 YNNKEL (reference sequence). V lost 0 bases to trimming and J lost 0 bases, with 9 bases between them. The sample consisted of peripheral blood. The J gene is TRBJ1-3, the V gene TRBV3-1 (or the pseudogene TRBV3-2); D call uncertain. The receptor was isolated from an older man who had recovered from COVID-19. This chain's CDR3 is CASSQEAGTSGNTIYF. The CDR3 DNA is TGTGCCAGCAGCCAAGAAGCGGGTACCTCTGGAAACACCATATATTTT.